Each of the 15 T cell receptor beta chains below was sequenced from the same sample in a study of tumor and adjacent non-tumor tissue in lung cancer. A modified ARM-PCR protocol with three rounds of nested PCR amplified TCRbeta. TCRdb re-called the multiplex PCR reads with MiXCR, one entry per CDR3 protein. The sample has roughly 90,000 distinct CDR3 sequences; under 80% are singletons. No cell sorting was done before RNA was extracted from the tissue. This non-tumor lung sample came from over 3 cm beyond the tumor edge. The sample consisted of distant non-tumor lung tissue. The receptors were sampled from a woman in her fifties or sixties with non-small cell lung cancer.

This clonotype was picked up many times. A clone one base away is much larger, so this may be a read error. The CDR3 protein is CASSQAGSINTGELLF. The CDR3, as DNA: TGCGCCAGCAGCCAAGCCGGGTCGATTAACACCGGGGAGCTGCTTTTT. V usage is TRBV4-1 and J usage is TRBJ2-2, with D possibly being TRBD2 (5 bases). The germline V gene has CDR1 MGHRA and CDR2 YSYEKL. The length of the CDR3 is 16 residues.

Worth noting for this clonotype: A much larger clone is a single base away; this may be a read error. The V and J genes are TRBV7-9 and TRBJ1-4; D is ambiguous. Germline-derived CDR1 and CDR2 are SEHNR and FQNEAQ (reference sequence). The CDR3 has 12 residues. The CDR3 region is CASSLGFETLFF. Here the CDR3 DNA reads TGTGCCAGCAGCTTGGGGTTCGAAACACTGTTTTTT.

This clonotype was recorded once. A read error may account for a junction end that differs from germline. V is TRBV11-2 and J is TRBJ2-1, with TRBD1 identical over 9 bases. CDR1 SGHAT and CDR2 FQNNGV come from the germline V gene. The CDR3 is made up of 16 amino acids. CDR3 region: CASSLEAGQGMNKHFF. CDR3 coding DNA: TGTGCCAGCAGCTTAGAAGCGGGACAGGGTATGAATAAGCACTTCTTC.

This sequence joins TRBV29-1 and TRBJ2-5, with D perhaps TRBD1 (5 bases). Germline V CDR1 and CDR2: SQVTM, ANQGSEA. There are 14 residues in the CDR3. CDR3 in amino acids: CGATSGSVSETQYF. Here the CDR3 DNA reads TGCGGCGCTACGTCAGGGTCGGTGTCGGAGACCCAGTACTTC.

In its sample, this clonotype was seen a few times. The rearrangement joins TRBV29-1 to TRBJ1-1; 7 nucleotides line up with TRBD1. V lost 2 bases and J lost 13; bases outside the gene matches: 19. The CDR3 runs 15 residues. From germline, CDR1 is SQVTM and CDR2 ANQGSEA. The CDR3 reads CSVERGRDRDTDVFF. Here the CDR3 DNA reads TGCAGCGTTGAAAGGGGGCGGGACAGAGACACTGATGTTTTCTTT.

This clonotype is labeled medium-sized. The V and J genes are TRBV7-8 and TRBJ2-1; 8 bases map to TRBD2. CDR1 is SGHVS and CDR2 is FQNEAQ in the germline V gene. The ends lost 4 bases at V and 1 base at J; junction bases unmatched: 3. This CDR3 is built from 15 residues. CDR3 DNA: TGTGCCAGCAGCTCCCGACTAGCGTCCTACAATGAGCAGTTCTTC. Translation: CASSSRLASYNEQFF.

Details on this clonotype: The germline gene is not matched at one end of the junction; a read error may be the cause. The chain uses TRBV11-2 and TRBJ2-7; the match to TRBD1 covers 8 bases. Germline V gene data show CDR1 as SGHAT and CDR2 as FQNNGV. This CDR3 contains 15 residues. The CDR3 DNA reads TGTGCCAGCAGCTTAGGACCGGGACAGGCGTACGAGCAATACTTC. Translation: CASSLGPGQAYEQYF.

This clonotype was seen more than once but under ten times. The V and J genes are TRBV15 and TRBJ1-5; no reliable D call. The CDR3 contains 14 residues. Per the germline V gene, CDR1 is LNHNV and CDR2 is YYDKDF (reference sequence). The V gene lost 2 bases and the J gene lost 3 bases, with 8 bases spanning the gap. The CDR3 nucleotides are TGTGCCACCAGCAGAAGGCCCTCCAATCAGCCCCAGCATTTT. Amino acids: CATSRRPSNQPQHF. Variable domain in full (rest from reference TRBV15 and TRBJ1-5): DAMVIQNPRYQVTQFGKPVTLSCSQTLNHNVMYWYQQKSSQAPKLLFHYYDKDFNNEADTPDNFQSRRPNTSFCFLDIRSPGLGDTAMYLCATSRRPSNQPQHFGDGTRLSIL.

This clonotype was detected once. This sequence joins TRBV29-1 and TRBJ2-7, with 9 positions matching TRBD2. Germline V gene sequence: CDR1 SQVTM, CDR2 ANQGSEA. Trimming took 1 base from V and 10 from J; bases not matched to a gene: 17. This CDR3 has 16 amino acids. Here the CDR3 DNA reads TGCAGCGTTGAAGGGGCTAGCGGGGCCCTGGGGGCCGAACAGTACTTC. Translated: CSVEGASGALGAEQYF.

This clonotype was detected a few times. Sequence at one end of the junction differs from germline and may be a read error. The chain links TRBV14 to TRBJ1-5; no reliable D call. The J call may be faulty, since TRBJ2-3 better matches the DNA end. CDR3 length: 13 residues. Germline values: CDR1 SGHDN, CDR2 FVKESK. DNA of the CDR3: TGTGCCAGTAGCCCACAAACTAATCAGCCCCAGTATTTT. This sequence encodes CASSPQTNQPQYF.

As for this clonotype: A junction end diverges from the germline sequence, so it may reflect a read error. V is TRBV6-5 and J is TRBJ2-2; 13 positions match TRBD2. Looked up from germline, CDR1 is MNHEY and CDR2 is SVGAGI. There are 14 residues in the CDR3. The CDR3 nucleotides are TGTGTCAGCAGAACTAGCGGGAGGGCCAGGGAGCTGTTTTTT. Residues: CVSRTSGRARELFF.

This sequence joins TRBV29-1 and TRBJ2-3, with D possibly matching TRBD1 (6 bases). The length of the CDR3 is 14 residues. CDR1 SQVTM and CDR2 ANQGSEA come from the germline V gene. The CDR3 DNA reads TGCGGGGTTGAGGACAGTGGGTCCACAGATACGCAGTATTTT. Amino acid sequence: CGVEDSGSTDTQYF.

Points on this clonotype: The junction shows a germline mismatch at one end, possibly a read error. The chain combines TRBV6-1 with TRBJ2-6, with D perhaps matching TRBD1 (6 bases). Germline V CDR1 and CDR2: MNHNS, SASEGT. This CDR3 is built from 16 residues. CDR3 sequence: CASSEAQGDGTNVLTF. As DNA, the CDR3 is TGTGCCAGCAGTGAAGCACAGGGCGATGGGACCAACGTTCTGACTTTC.

As to this clonotype: One end of the junction is discordant with germline, which a read error may explain. The chain has TRBV4-1 and TRBJ2-3; tentative D call: TRBD1 (5 bases). The CDR3 totals 14 residues. Germline V gives CDR1 MGHRA, CDR2 YSYEKL. The CDR3 sequence is CASSQDEATDTQYF. CDR3 nucleotide sequence: TGCGCCAGCAGTCAAGATGAGGCGACAGATACACAGTATTTT.

Worth noting for this clonotype: A much more abundant neighbour one base away suggests this may be a read error. This chain uses TRBV28 with TRBJ2-3; perhaps TRBD2 as D (5 bases). The CDR3 is 16 amino acids. Germline V gene lookup returns CDR1 MDHEN and CDR2 SYDVKM. The CDR3: CASSLEGTPSTDKQYF. The CDR3 coding sequence is TGTGCCAGCAGTTTAGAGGGCACCCCTAGCACAGATAAGCAGTATTTT.